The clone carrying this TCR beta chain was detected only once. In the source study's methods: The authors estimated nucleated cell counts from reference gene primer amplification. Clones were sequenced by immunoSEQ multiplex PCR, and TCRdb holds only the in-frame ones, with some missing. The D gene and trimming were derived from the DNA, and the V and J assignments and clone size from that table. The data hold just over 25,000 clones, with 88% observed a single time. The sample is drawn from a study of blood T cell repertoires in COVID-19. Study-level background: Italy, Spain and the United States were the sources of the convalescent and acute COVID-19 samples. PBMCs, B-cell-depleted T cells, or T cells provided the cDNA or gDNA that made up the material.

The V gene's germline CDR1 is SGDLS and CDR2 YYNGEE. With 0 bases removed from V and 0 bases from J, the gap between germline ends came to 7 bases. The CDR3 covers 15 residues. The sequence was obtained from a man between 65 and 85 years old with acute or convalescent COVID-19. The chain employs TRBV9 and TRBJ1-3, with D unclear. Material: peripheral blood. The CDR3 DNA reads TGTGCCAGCAGCGTAGGACACTTCTCTGGAAACACCATATATTTT. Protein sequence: CASSVGHFSGNTIYF. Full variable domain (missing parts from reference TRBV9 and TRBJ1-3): DSGVTQTPKHLITATGQRVTLRCSPRSGDLSVYWYQQSLDQGLQFLIQYYNGEERAKGNILERFSAQQFPDLHSELNLSSLELGDSALYFCASSVGHFSGNTIYFGEGSWLTVV.